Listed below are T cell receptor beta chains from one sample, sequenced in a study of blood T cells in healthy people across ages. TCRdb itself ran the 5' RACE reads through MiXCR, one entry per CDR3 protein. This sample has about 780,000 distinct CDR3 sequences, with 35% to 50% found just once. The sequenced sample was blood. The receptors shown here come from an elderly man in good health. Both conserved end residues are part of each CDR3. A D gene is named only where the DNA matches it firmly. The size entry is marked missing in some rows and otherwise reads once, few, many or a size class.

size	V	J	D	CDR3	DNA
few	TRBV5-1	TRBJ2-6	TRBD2	CASSLVTGGDGANVLTF	TGCGCCAGCAGCTTAGTGACGGGAGGGGATGGGGCCAACGTCCTGACTTTC
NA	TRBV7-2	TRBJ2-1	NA	CASIPPSLSYNEQFF	TGTGCCAGCATCCCTCCGAGCTTATCTTACAATGAGCAGTTCTTC
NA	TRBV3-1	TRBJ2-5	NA	CASSQGGFGETQYF	TGTGCCAGCAGCCAGGGGGGATTTGGAGAGACCCAGTACTTC
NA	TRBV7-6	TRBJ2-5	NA	CASSLDLGEQYF	TGTGCCAGCAGCTTAGACCTGGGGGAGCAGTACTTC
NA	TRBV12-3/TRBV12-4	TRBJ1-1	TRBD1	CASSLTGLGTEAFF	TGTGCCAGCAGTCTGACAGGGTTGGGCACTGAAGCTTTCTTT
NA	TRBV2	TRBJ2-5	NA	CASSDNSRGLAQTQYF	TGTGCCAGCAGTGATAACAGCCGGGGGCTAGCTCAGACCCAGTACTTC
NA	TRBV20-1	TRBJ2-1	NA	CSARAPSGTQGGYEQFF	TGCAGTGCTAGAGCGCCCTCCGGGACCCAGGGGGGCTATGAGCAGTTCTTC
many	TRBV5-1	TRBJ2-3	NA	CASSLVGADTQYF	TGTGCCAGCAGCTTAGTAGGGGCCGATACGCAGTATTTT
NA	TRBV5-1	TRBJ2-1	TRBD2	CASSSTSGTEQFF	TGCGCCAGCAGCTCCACTAGCGGGACTGAGCAGTTCTTC
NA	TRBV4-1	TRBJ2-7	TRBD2	CASSHFASGRAAYNEQYF	TGCGCCAGCAGCCATTTCGCTAGCGGGAGGGCCGCCTACAATGAGCAGTACTTC
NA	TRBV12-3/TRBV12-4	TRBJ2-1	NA	CASSSPLDSYNEQFF	TGTGCCAGCAGTTCCCCGCTAGACTCCTACAATGAGCAGTTCTTC
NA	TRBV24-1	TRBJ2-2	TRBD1	CATSDPGQGGTGELFF	TGTGCCACCAGTGATCCAGGACAGGGGGGCACCGGGGAGCTGTTTTTT
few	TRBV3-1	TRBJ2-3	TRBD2	CASSQAVLAGEGADTQYF	TGTGCCAGCAGCCAAGCTGTACTAGCGGGGGAAGGGGCAGATACGCAGTATTTT
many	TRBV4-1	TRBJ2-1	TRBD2	CASSHPGLAGGSGFDEQFF	TGCGCCAGCAGCCACCCGGGGCTAGCGGGAGGTTCGGGATTCGATGAGCAGTTCTTC
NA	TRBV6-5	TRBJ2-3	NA	CASRRGITDTQYF	TGTGCCAGCAGAAGGGGAATCACAGATACGCAGTATTTT
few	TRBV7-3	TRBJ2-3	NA	CASSLTFGDTQYF	TGTGCCAGCAGCTTAACGTTCGGAGATACGCAGTATTTT
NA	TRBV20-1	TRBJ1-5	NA	CSARSPSGNQPQHF	TGCAGTGCTAGGTCCCCCTCTGGGAATCAGCCCCAGCATTTT
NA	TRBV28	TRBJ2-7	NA	CASSFVGSYEQYF	TGTGCCAGCAGTTTTGTAGGCTCCTACGAGCAGTACTTC
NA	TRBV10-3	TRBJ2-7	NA	CAISELTYRYEQYF	TGTGCCATCAGTGAGTTAACCTACCGGTACGAGCAGTACTTC
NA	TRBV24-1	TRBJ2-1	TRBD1	CATSDEGQGVGEQFF	TGTGCCACCAGTGACGAGGGACAGGGTGTGGGCGAGCAGTTCTTC
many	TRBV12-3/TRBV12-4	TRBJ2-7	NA	CASSSRGAISYEQYF	TGTGCCAGCAGTTCCAGGGGGGCCATTTCCTACGAGCAGTACTTC
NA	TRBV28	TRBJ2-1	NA	CASSLTSGVTGEQFF	TGTGCCAGCAGTCTCACCTCAGGTGTTACGGGTGAGCAGTTCTTC
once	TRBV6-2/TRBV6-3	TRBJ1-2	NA	CASTNEWTENYGYTF	TGTGCCAGCACCAACGAATGGACGGAGAACTATGGCTACACCTTC
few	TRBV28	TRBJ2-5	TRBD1	CASSLEWTGKETQYF	TGTGCCAGCAGTTTGGAATGGACAGGGAAAGAGACCCAGTACTTC
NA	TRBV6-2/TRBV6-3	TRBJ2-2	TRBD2	CASSRREAGELFF	TGTGCCAGCAGTAGGCGGGAGGCCGGGGAGCTGTTTTTT
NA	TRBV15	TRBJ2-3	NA	CATSRDPSPVDTQYF	TGTGCCACCAGCAGAGATCCATCCCCGGTGGATACGCAGTATTTT
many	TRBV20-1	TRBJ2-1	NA	CSARDPTGIEGNEQFF	TGCAGTGCTAGAGATCCTACAGGGATTGAAGGCAATGAGCAGTTCTTC
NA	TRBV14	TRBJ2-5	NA	CASSHMTEYQETQYF	TGTGCCAGCAGCCATATGACAGAGTACCAAGAGACCCAGTACTTC
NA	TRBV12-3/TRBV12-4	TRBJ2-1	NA	CASGQSGTPFDEQFF	TGTGCCAGCGGCCAGTCCGGGACCCCATTTGATGAGCAGTTCTTC
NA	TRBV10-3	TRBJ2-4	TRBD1	CAISEPGGDIQYF	TGTGCCATCAGTGAGCCAGGGGGCGACATTCAGTACTTC
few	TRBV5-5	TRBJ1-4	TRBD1	CASSVADRGRGKLFF	TGTGCCAGCAGCGTGGCTGACAGGGGAAGAGGAAAACTGTTTTTT
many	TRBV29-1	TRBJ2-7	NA	CSCTGTPSYEQYF	TGCAGCTGCACCGGGACTCCCAGCTACGAGCAGTACTTC